One sample yielded the 17 T cell receptor beta chains listed below, sequenced in a study of PD-1 blockade in classical Hodgkin lymphoma. Brentuximab vedotin exposure varied, and every patient relapsed after autologous stem cell transplantation. Repertoires were generated with immunoSEQ multiplex PCR, while TCRdb's copy carries only in-frame clones and drops some. This sample carries about 110,000 clones, about 88% of them seen once, and the ten largest clones take less than 20%. Source: peripheral blood mononuclear cells (PBMCs), taken before the second cycle of nivolumab. The origin of the receptors is a human donor with classical Hodgkin lymphoma.

This sequence joins TRBV4-1 and TRBJ1-2; 7 bases line up with TRBD1. Germline CDR1 reads MGHRA; CDR2 reads YSYEKL. The V gene end was trimmed by 0 bases and the J gene end by 7 bases; junction bases not matched to a gene: 8. The CDR3 loop spans 15 amino acids. DNA for the CDR3: TGCGCCAGCAGCCAAGAAGGGAGCGGACAGGTTGGCTACACCTTC. This sequence encodes CASSQEGSGQVGYTF.

V and J are TRBV7-4 and TRBJ1-4; the match to TRBD1 covers 7 bases. CDR1 is SGHVT and CDR2 is SQSDAQ in the germline V gene. The V and J ends lost 5 bases and 8 bases, in that order; junction bases with no gene match: 11. CDR3 length: 15 amino acids. The DNA of the CDR3 is TGTGCCAGCAGCCCAACCGGGACAGTAGAGGAAAAACTGTTTTTT. It encodes CASSPTGTVEEKLFF.

The chain links TRBV11-2 to TRBJ2-2, with D possibly being TRBD1 (5 bases). V dropped 8 bases and J dropped 2 bases, with 12 bases sitting between them. The CDR3 has 14 residues. Germline V CDR1 and CDR2: SGHAT, FQNNGV. The CDR3 sequence is CASSWGLNTGELFF. DNA of the CDR3: TGTGCCAGCTCCTGGGGCCTTAACACCGGGGAGCTGTTTTTT. Complete variable domain (other parts from reference TRBV11-2 and TRBJ2-2): EAGVAQSPRYKIIEKRQSVAFWCNPISGHATLYWYQQILGQGPKLLIQFQNNGVVDDSQLPKDRFSAERLKGVDSTLKIQPAKLEDSAVYLCASSWGLNTGELFFGEGSRLTVL.

The rearrangement links TRBV6-5 to TRBJ1-1, with 10 bases identical to TRBD1. The CDR3 runs to 16 residues. J was trimmed by 0 bases and V by 2 bases; bases with no gene match: 3. Looked up from germline, CDR1 is MNHEY and CDR2 is SVGAGI. For the CDR3, the DNA is TGTGCCAGCAGTTACGGGACAGGGGTGATGAACACTGAAGCTTTCTTT. As protein: CASSYGTGVMNTEAFF.

A remark on this clone: Other DNA sequences within the sample encode an identical CDR3. This sequence joins TRBV2 and TRBJ2-3, with a weak D call TRBD2 (5 bases). From germline, CDR1 is SNHLY and CDR2 FYNNEI. The length of the CDR3 is 13 residues. V was cut by 7 bases and J by 2 bases, with 10 bases left in between. In DNA, the CDR3 is TGTGCCAGCAAGGCGGGCTCCACAGATACGCAGTATTTT. Translation: CASKAGSTDTQYF.

About this clone: Other DNA sequences in the same sample also yield this CDR3. The gene calls are TRBV5-1 and TRBJ1-3; unclear D gene. V gave up 0 bases and J gave up 1 base, with 5 bases separating them. The V gene's germline CDR1 is SGHRS and CDR2 YFSETQ. The CDR3 is 14 amino acids. CDR3 loop: CASSLVGSGNTIYF. The CDR3 bases are TGCGCCAGCAGCTTGGTGGGTTCTGGAAACACCATATATTTT.

V gene TRBV30 combines with J gene TRBJ2-2; the match to TRBD1 covers 9 bases. V lost 6 bases to trimming and J lost 4 bases; unmatched junction nucleotides: 12. Germline CDR1 GTSNPN, CDR2 SVGIG (reference sequence). The CDR3 has 16 residues. CDR3 amino acids: CACTPTGTGPTGELFF. CDR3 in DNA: TGTGCCTGCACACCCACCGGGACAGGGCCCACCGGGGAGCTGTTTTTT.

The rearrangement joins TRBV4-3 to TRBJ2-7, with D perhaps matching TRBD2 (5 bases). CDR3 length: 17 residues. Trimming stripped 3 bases from V and 0 bases from J, with 18 bases between. The germline V gene has CDR1 LGHNA and CDR2 YSLEER. As DNA, the CDR3 is TGCGCCAGCAGCCATTCATGGCGGGTGGAGAGCTCCTACGAGCAGTACTTC. Protein product: CASSHSWRVESSYEQYF.

The V gene is TRBV19, the J gene TRBJ2-7; D may be TRBD2 (5 bases). The CDR3 totals 15 residues. Germline V CDR1 and CDR2: LNHDA, SQIVND (reference sequence). V dropped 3 bases and J dropped 0 bases, with 12 bases sitting between them. CDR3 sequence (DNA): TGTGCCAGTAGTATTCTGGTCGGGGACTCCTACGAGCAGTACTTC. Protein: CASSILVGDSYEQYF.

The CDR3 nucleotides read TGTGCTAGTGGTTTGGTACTCAAGCGGGGATTAGATACGCAGTATTTT. Amino acid sequence: CASGLVLKRGLDTQYF. The chain combines TRBV12-5 with TRBJ2-3; TRBD2 matches 7 bases. The V and J ends lost 0 bases and 5 bases, in that order; junction bases with no gene match: 8. Germline V gene lookup returns CDR1 LGHNT and CDR2 FRNRAP. The CDR3 runs to 16 residues.

The chain recombines TRBV7-9 with TRBJ2-1, with D possibly being TRBD1 (6 bases). The germline V and J ends were trimmed by 4 bases and 8 bases, with 9 bases remaining between them. CDR1 and CDR2 (germline): SEHNR, FQNEAQ (reference sequence). The CDR3 extends over 12 amino acids. The CDR3 reads CASSSRQDEQFF. The CDR3, as DNA: TGTGCCAGCAGCTCGCGACAGGATGAGCAGTTCTTC.

The CDR3 here is CASSQFSGPNEKLFF. CDR3 bases: TGCGCCAGCAGCCAATTTTCGGGACCTAATGAAAAACTGTTTTTT. The chain combines TRBV4-3 with TRBJ1-4, with TRBD1 as a possible D gene (5 bases). This CDR3 is built from 15 residues. Germline V CDR1 and CDR2: LGHNA, YSLEER. V lost 2 bases and J 3 bases, leaving 10 bases between the germline ends.

V gene TRBV6-5 combines with J gene TRBJ2-7; no definite D call. CDR1 and CDR2 (germline): MNHEY, SVGAGI. Deletions cut 2 bases from V and 3 bases from J, with 5 bases between. This CDR3 has 12 residues. CDR3 region: CASSYSIYEQYF. The CDR3 coding sequence is TGTGCCAGCAGTTACAGTATCTACGAGCAGTACTTC.

This rearrangement joins TRBV11-2 to TRBJ2-1; D not resolved. In germline, CDR1 is SGHAT, CDR2 FQNNGV. Trimming took 0 bases from V and 4 from J, leaving 4 bases between them. The CDR3 extends over 13 amino acids. CDR3 protein: CASSLDRYNEQFF. The CDR3 DNA sequence: TGTGCCAGCAGCTTAGATCGGTACAATGAGCAGTTCTTC.

This sequence joins TRBV7-6 and TRBJ1-4; the match to TRBD1 covers 8 bases. This CDR3 comprises 18 residues. CDR1 and CDR2 (germline): SGHVS, FNYEAQ. The V gene end was trimmed by 2 bases and the J gene end by 8 bases; junction bases not matched to a gene: 16. CDR3: CASSLSAQGERRGEKLFF. CDR3 DNA: TGTGCCAGCAGCTTATCTGCACAGGGGGAACGACGAGGAGAAAAACTGTTTTTT.

This clone showed up just once. The CDR3 DNA sequence: TGTGCCAGCACACACAGGGTCGCCCTTTATAATTCACCCCTCCACTTT. The encoded protein is CASTHRVALYNSPLHF. V is TRBV2 and J is TRBJ1-6, with a possible D match to TRBD1 (6 bases). V was shortened by 7 bases and J by 4 bases, with 17 bases between the two germline ends. The CDR3 is made up of 16 amino acids. The germline V gene encodes CDR1 SNHLY and CDR2 FYNNEI.

The chain joins TRBV11-3 to TRBJ2-1; either TRBD1 or TRBD2 may supply D (5 bases each). Per the germline V gene, CDR1 is SGHNT and CDR2 is YENEEA. The CDR3 totals 13 residues. With 4 bases removed from V and 6 bases from J, the gap between germline ends came to 10 bases. Here the CDR3 reads CASSYGDVNEQFF. CDR3 nucleotide sequence: TGTGCCAGCAGCTACGGGGACGTCAATGAGCAGTTCTTC.